The clone carrying this T cell receptor beta chain has just a few counts. The target antigen is unknown. Germline lookup yields CDR1 MNHNY and CDR2 SVGAGI (reference sequence). J gave up 8 bases and V 11 bases, and 12 bases lay outside the gene matches. The CDR3 runs 13 residues. These data are taken from a study of T cells after yellow fever vaccination. Findings and caveats of the study: Booster sampling recovered most clones from primary vaccination (roughly 97% CD4, approximately 88% CD8).

TCRdb redid the calling of the 5' RACE reads with MiXCR, one entry per CDR3 protein. The sample has roughly 500,000 distinct CDR3 sequences, 15% to 20% seen once; the top ten hold roughly an eighth. The clonotype originates from a man aged 25-40 years who received the YFV17D yellow fever vaccine. The V and J genes are TRBV6-6 and TRBJ2-1; TRBD2 agrees at 7 bases. The sequencing here drew on PBMCs, taken 15 days after the yellow fever booster vaccination. CDR3 in amino acids: CAARGGNLDEQFF. The CDR3 DNA sequence: TGTGCCGCAAGGGGAGGGAACTTGGATGAGCAGTTCTTC.